This T cell receptor (beta chain) comes out of a study of shared clonotypes between healthy human individuals (dated by TCRdb to between 2020 and 2021). Regarding the research as a whole: A couple of women and a few men aged 18 to 49 years were included in the cohort. Per donor, leukapheresis produced somewhere between about 0.85 and 9.5 billion PBMCs. Per donor, three plates each were used for CD4 naive and CD4 memory, two for CD8 naive, and one for CD8 memory. To increase sequencing depth and limit assay-specific biases, different laboratories used diverse techniques to prepare libraries and sequence TCR repertoires. To estimate repertoire size and how much clonotype sharing occurs between individuals, the study deeply sequenced the blood TCR repertoires of about five healthy adults. Points the paper makes about the study in general: Sampling was limited to blood, and TCR repertoires in tissue likely differ from TCR repertoires in blood. Even with the large sequencing depth, rarefaction of the sorted-subset datasets indicated that sequencing was incomplete. Across a handful of donors, approximately 4.6% of naive CD4, over 3% of naive CD8, under 2.5% of memory CD4, and approximately 0.4% of memory CD8 clonotypes were shared. The small number of donors limited the genetic and exposure-history diversity represented. Pairwise subsampling led to the expectation that sequencing depth would affect the degree of clonotype sharing among donors. Clonotypes shared by all four sorted-subset donors showed higher generation probabilities than non-shared clonotypes. Larger estimated clonotype richness was generally found for naive subsets than for memory subsets.

Using the deep immunoSEQ assay, TCR CDR3 regions were amplified from genomic DNA by multiplex PCR. Extracted genomic DNA from each cell subset was distributed evenly across all wells of several immunoSEQ 96-well plates, and each plate was treated as a replicate. For sorted subsets, about 220 ng of genomic DNA, equivalent to around 30,000 T cell genomes, went into each replicate PCR. Purified libraries were measured with a Qubit 3.0 fluorometer, size-checked on a Bioanalyzer 2100, and measured again with the KAPA Library Quantification kit. Every immunoSEQ 96-well plate was sequenced on a dedicated single-read 150-cycle Illumina NextSeq 550 flow cell. The paper's data handling went like this. Because the immunoSEQ output included only junctional sequences and no quality scores, the filtering could not be the same as the filtering used for full-length reads. Sequences were annotated with PyIR, a Python wrapper for IgBLAST v1.9, and V/J genes and CDR3 were assigned using IMGT germline references. Reads were removed for weak V/J assignments (E-value above 1e-6), missing CDR3, stop codons, out-of-frame junctions, or ambiguous translated residues. V3J clonotypes were defined as sequences sharing the same inferred V gene, J gene, and CDR3 amino acid sequence. To compute the percentage overlap between repertoires, the number of shared unique clonotypes was divided by the size of the smaller repertoire. Richness of each repertoire was evaluated using RTK rarefaction, the Chao1 estimator, and Recon v2.1 estimates of unobserved clonotypes. For all TCRbeta clonotypes obtained by the gDNA method from a few donors, generation probabilities were computed with OLGA. The source is immuneACCESS, and TCRdb retained only in-frame sequences with V and J called. Part of the clones is not carried over; for the studies checked, unresolved V genes explain less than half of this, and the remainder is unexplained. Clonal size and the V and J genes are those of that table, whereas D and trimming came from the DNA. This sample holds some 1,900,000 clones; about 94% were observed only once. The ten largest account for approximately 1% of the sample.

CD8 naive samples were CD45RO-negative cells positively selected for CCR7, giving a CD45RA+CCR7+ population that excluded TemRA cells. The donors were healthy, HIV-negative adults with no recently reported acute infections or vaccinations. All donors were Caucasian adults living in Nashville, Tennessee, USA. Blood was collected by leukapheresis, and PBMCs were isolated by Ficoll-Histopaque density gradient centrifugation and then cryopreserved in liquid nitrogen vapor phase. Analytical flow cytometry was used to check the purity and quantity of every magnetically sorted T cell population. Each sorted fraction had its genomic DNA isolated and then quantified by UV absorbance on a Nanodrop 2000c. The CDR3 starts with the cysteine, ends with the phenylalanine, and has 15 residues. Only CDR3 DNA remains: 45 bases, in frame from the first base. In the germline V gene, CDR1 corresponds to SNHLY and CDR2 to FYNNEI. The V end gives up 6 bases and the J end 0 bases, leaving 4 bases in the junction not matched to a gene.

In regard to this clone: No antigen is known for it. No clone much larger than this one lies a single base away; base qualities are absent.

The sequenced material came from naive CD8+ T cells sorted from blood. The sample's cell subset or site label, in plain terms: CD45RA+CCR7+. In this chain, TRBV2 is recombined with TRBJ2-1, with 8 bases in between that match TRBD1. The clonotype comes from a man in his late teens or twenties in good health. The CDR3 loop reads CASRETGGSYNEQFF. The sequenced DNA is TGTGCCAGCAGGGAAACAGGGGGCTCCTACAATGAGCAGTTCTTC.